This TCR beta chain originates from a study of T cells after somatic rescue of genetic block. Germline V CDR1 and CDR2: SEHNR, FQNEAQ (reference sequence). The CDR3 totals 16 residues. V dropped 5 bases and J dropped 3; count of bases not matched to a gene: 8. The data were produced by immunoSEQ multiplex PCR, yet TCRdb's version contains in-frame clones alone and is incomplete. The table includes tens of thousands of clones, 85% to 95% detected once. This receptor was taken from a man aged 35-49 years. This chain connects TRBV7-9 to TRBJ2-1; 9 bases agree with TRBD1. The sample taken for sequencing was peripheral blood mononuclear cells (PBMCs). The CDR3 sequence is CASSLNTGGRYNEQFF. For the CDR3, the DNA is TGTGCCAGCAGCCTTAATACAGGGGGCCGCTACAATGAGCAGTTCTTC.